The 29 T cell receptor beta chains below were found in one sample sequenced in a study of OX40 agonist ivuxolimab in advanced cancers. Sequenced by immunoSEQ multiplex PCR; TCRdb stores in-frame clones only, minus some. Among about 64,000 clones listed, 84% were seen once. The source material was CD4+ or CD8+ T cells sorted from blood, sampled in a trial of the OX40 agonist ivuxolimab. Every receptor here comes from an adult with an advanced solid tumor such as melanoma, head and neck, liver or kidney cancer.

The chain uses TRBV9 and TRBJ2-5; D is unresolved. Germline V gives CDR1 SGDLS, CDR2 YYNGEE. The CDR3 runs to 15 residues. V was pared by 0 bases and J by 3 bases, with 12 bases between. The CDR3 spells CASSVGTTVEETQYF. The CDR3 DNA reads TGTGCCAGCAGCGTAGGGACCACCGTAGAAGAGACCCAGTACTTC.

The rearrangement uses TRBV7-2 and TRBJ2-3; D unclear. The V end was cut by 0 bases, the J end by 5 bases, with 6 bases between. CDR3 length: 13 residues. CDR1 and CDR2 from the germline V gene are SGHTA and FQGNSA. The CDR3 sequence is CASSLAQEDTQYF. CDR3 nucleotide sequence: TGTGCCAGCAGCTTAGCGCAGGAAGATACGCAGTATTTT.

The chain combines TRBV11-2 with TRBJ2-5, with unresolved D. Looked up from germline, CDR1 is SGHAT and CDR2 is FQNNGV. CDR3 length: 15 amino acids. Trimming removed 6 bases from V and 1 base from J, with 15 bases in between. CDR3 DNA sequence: TGTGCCAGCAGGAAAGTACGCGGTTCCCAAGAGACCCAGTACTTC. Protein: CASRKVRGSQETQYF.

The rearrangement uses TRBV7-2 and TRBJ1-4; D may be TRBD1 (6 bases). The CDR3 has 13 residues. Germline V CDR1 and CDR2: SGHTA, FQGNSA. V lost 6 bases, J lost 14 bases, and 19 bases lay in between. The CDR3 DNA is TGTGCCAGCAGTACTACAGGGCCTGATACTCTGTTTTTT. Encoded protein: CASSTTGPDTLFF.

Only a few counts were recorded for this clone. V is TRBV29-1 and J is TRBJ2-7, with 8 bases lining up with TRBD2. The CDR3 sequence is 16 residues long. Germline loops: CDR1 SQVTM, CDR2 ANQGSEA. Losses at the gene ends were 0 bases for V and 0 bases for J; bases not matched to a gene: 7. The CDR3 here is CSVEDRGGGSSYEQYF. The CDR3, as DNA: TGCAGCGTTGAAGATCGGGGCGGGGGGAGCTCCTACGAGCAGTACTTC.

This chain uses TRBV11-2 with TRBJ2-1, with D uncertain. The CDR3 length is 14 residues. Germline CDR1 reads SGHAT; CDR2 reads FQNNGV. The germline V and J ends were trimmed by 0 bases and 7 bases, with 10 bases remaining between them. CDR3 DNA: TGTGCCAGCAGCTTAGAACGTACGTTAAATGAGCAGTTCTTC. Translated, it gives CASSLERTLNEQFF.

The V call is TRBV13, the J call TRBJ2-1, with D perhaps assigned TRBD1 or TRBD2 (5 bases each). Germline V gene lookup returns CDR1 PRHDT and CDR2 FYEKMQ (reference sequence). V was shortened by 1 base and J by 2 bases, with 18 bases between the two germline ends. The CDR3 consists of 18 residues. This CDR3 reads CASSLDIYGQGAYNEQFF. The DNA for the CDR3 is TGTGCCAGCAGCTTAGATATCTATGGGCAGGGAGCCTACAATGAGCAGTTCTTC.

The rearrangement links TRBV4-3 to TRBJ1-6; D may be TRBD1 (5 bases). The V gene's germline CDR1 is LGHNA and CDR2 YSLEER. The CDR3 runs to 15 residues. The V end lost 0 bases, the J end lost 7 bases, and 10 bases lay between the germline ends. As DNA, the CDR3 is TGCGCCAGCAGCCAAGACCGCCAGGGAAATTCACCCCTCCACTTT. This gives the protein CASSQDRQGNSPLHF.

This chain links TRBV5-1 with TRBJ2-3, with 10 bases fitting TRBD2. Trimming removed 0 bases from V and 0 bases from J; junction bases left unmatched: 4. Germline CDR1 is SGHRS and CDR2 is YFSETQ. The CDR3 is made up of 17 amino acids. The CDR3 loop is CASSLGGTSASTDTQYF. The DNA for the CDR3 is TGCGCCAGCAGCTTGGGCGGGACTAGCGCTAGCACAGATACGCAGTATTTT.

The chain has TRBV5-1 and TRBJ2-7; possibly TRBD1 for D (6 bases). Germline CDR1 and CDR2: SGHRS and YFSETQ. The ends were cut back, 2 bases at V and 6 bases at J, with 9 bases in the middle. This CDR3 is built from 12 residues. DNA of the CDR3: TGCGCCAGCAGCTTCCTAGGGGGCGAGCAGTACTTC. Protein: CASSFLGGEQYF.

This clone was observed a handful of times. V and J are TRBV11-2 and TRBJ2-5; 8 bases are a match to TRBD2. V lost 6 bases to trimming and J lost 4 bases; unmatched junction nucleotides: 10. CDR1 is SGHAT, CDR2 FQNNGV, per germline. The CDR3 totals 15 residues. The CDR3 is CASRGYGRARETQYF. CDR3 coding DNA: TGTGCCAGCAGAGGGTACGGGAGGGCCAGAGAGACCCAGTACTTC.

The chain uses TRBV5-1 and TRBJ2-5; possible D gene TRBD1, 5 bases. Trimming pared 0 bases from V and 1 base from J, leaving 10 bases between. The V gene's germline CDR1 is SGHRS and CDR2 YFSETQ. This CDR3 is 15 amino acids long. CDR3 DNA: TGCGCCAGCAGCTTGGCCCAGGGTAGCCAAGAGACCCAGTACTTC. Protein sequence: CASSLAQGSQETQYF.

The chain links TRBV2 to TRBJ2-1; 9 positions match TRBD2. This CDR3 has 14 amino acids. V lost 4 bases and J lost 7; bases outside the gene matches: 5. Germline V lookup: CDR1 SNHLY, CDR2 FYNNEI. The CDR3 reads CASSGLADRNEQFF. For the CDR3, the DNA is TGTGCCAGCAGTGGACTAGCGGACCGAAATGAGCAGTTCTTC.

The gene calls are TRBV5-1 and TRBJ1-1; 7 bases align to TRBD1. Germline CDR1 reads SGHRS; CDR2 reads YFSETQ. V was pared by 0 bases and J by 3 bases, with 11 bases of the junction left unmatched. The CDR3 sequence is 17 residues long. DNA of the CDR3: TGCGCCAGCAGCTTGGCCAGGGGGTTAATTCTTGACACTGAAGCTTTCTTT. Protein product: CASSLARGLILDTEAFF. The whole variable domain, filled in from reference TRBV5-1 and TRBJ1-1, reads KAGVTQTPRYLIKTRGQQVTLSCSPISGHRSVSWYQQTPGQGLQFLFEYFSETQRNKGNFPGRFSGRQFSNSRSEMNVSTLELGDSALYLCASSLARGLILDTEAFFGQGTRLTVV.

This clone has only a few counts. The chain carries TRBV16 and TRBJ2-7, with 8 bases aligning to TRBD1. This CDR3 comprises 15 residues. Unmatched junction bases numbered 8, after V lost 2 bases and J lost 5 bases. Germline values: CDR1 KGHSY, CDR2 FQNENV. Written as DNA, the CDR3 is TGTGCCAGCAGCCAAATAGGACAGGGCACGAACGAGCAGTACTTC. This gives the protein CASSQIGQGTNEQYF. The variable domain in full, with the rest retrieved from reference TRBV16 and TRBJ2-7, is GEEVAQTPKHLVRGEGQKAKLYCAPIKGHSYVFWYQQVLKNEFKFLISFQNENVFDETGMPKERFSAKCLPNSPCSLEIQATKLEDSAVYFCASSQIGQGTNEQYFGPGTRLTVT.

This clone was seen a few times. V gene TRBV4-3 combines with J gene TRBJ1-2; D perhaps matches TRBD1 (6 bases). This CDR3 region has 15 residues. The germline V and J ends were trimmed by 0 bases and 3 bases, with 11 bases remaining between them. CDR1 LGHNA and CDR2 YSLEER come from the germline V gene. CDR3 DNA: TGCGCCAGCAGCCAAGATCAGGGGCCTGACTATGGCTACACCTTC. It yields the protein CASSQDQGPDYGYTF.

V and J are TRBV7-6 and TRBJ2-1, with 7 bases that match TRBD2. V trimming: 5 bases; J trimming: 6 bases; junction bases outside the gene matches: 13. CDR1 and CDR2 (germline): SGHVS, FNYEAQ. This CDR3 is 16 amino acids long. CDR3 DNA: TGTGCCAGCAGCCCCCATGAGTGGGAGGGGTCCAATGAGCAGTTCTTC. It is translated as CASSPHEWEGSNEQFF.

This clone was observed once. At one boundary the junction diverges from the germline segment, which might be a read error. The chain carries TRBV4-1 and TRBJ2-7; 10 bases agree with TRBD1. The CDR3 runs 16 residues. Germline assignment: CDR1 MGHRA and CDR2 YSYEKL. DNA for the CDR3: TGCGCCAGCAGCCAAGCGTCGGGACAGGGGTTATACGAGCAGCACTTC. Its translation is CASSQASGQGLYEQHF.

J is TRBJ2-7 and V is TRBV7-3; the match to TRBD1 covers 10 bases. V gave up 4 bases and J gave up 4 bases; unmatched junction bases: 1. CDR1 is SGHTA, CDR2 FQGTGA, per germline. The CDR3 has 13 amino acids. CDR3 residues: CASSWGQGYEQYF. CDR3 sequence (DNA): TGTGCCAGCAGCTGGGGACAGGGGTACGAGCAGTACTTC.

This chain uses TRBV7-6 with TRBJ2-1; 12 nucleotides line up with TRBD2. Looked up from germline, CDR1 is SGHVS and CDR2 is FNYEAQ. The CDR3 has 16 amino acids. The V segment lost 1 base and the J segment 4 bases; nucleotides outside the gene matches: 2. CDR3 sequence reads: CASSLVGLAGYNEQFF. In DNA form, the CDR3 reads TGTGCCAGCAGCTTAGTAGGACTAGCGGGGTACAATGAGCAGTTCTTC.

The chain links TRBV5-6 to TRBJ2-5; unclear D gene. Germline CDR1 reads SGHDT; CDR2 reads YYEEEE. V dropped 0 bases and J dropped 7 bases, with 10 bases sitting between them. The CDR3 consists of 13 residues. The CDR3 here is CASSLGSKVTQYF. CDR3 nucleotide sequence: TGTGCCAGCAGCTTGGGCAGTAAAGTGACCCAGTACTTC.

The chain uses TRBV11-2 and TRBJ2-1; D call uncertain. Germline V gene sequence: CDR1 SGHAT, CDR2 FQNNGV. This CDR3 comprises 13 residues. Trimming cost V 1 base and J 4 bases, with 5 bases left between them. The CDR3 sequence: CASSLVRYNEQFF. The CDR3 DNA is TGTGCCAGCAGCTTAGTCAGGTACAATGAGCAGTTCTTC.

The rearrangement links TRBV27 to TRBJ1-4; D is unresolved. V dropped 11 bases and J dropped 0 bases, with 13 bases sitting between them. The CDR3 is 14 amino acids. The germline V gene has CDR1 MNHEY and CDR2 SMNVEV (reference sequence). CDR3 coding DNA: TGTGCCCCCCCCCTCCGTTCAACTAATGAAAAACTGTTTTTT. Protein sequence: CAPPLRSTNEKLFF. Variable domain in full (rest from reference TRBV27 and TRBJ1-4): EAQVTQNPRYLITVTGKKLTVTCSQNMNHEYMSWYRQDPGLGLRQIYYSMNVEVTDKGDVPEGYKVSRKEKRNFPLILESPSPNQTSLYFCAPPLRSTNEKLFFGSGTQLSVL.

The CDR3 region has the DNA TGTGCCAGCAGCAACCGGGAGGCCTACGAGCAGTACTTC. It codes for CASSNREAYEQYF. The chain couples TRBV5-6 to TRBJ2-7, with 7 positions matching TRBD2. From germline, CDR1 is SGHDT and CDR2 YYEEEE. CDR3 length equals 13 residues. J gave up 2 bases and V 4 bases, and 3 bases lay outside the gene matches.

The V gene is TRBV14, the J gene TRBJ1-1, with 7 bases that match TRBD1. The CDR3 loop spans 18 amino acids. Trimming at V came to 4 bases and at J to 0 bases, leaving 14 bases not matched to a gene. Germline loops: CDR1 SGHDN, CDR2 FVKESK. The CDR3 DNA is TGTGCCAGCAGCCTACCAACGAACAAGGACAGGATGAACACTGAAGCTTTCTTT. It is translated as CASSLPTNKDRMNTEAFF. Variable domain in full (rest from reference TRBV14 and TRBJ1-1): EAGVTQFPSHSVIEKGQTVTLRCDPISGHDNLYWYRRVMGKEIKFLLHFVKESKQDESGMPNNRFLAERTGGTYSTLKVQPAELEDSGVYFCASSLPTNKDRMNTEAFFGQGTRLTVV.

The CDR3 DNA sequence: TGCGCCAGCAGCCAACTAGCGGGAGTGCTCTACAATGAGCAGTTCTTC. Residues: CASSQLAGVLYNEQFF. The chain has TRBV4-1 and TRBJ2-1; TRBD2 agrees at 10 bases. J was trimmed by 3 bases and V by 2 bases; bases with no gene match: 4. CDR1 and CDR2 (germline): MGHRA, YSYEKL. The CDR3 spans 16 residues.

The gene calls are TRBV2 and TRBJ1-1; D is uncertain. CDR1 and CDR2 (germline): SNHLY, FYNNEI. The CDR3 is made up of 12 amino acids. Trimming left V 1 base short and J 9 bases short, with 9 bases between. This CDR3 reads CASSEGWQKAFF. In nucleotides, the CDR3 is TGTGCCAGCAGTGAAGGTTGGCAGAAAGCTTTCTTT.

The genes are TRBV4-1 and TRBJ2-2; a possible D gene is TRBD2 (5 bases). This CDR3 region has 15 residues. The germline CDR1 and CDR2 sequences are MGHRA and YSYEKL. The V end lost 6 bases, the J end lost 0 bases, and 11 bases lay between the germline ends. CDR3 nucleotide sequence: TGCGCCAGCAGAGTTTCCGGGGCGAACACCGGGGAGCTGTTTTTT. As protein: CASRVSGANTGELFF.

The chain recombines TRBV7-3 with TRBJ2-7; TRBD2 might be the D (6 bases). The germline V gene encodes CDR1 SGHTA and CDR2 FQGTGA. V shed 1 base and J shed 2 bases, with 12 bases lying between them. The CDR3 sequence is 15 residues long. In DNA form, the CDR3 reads TGTGCCAGCAGCTTAAACATGGCGGGACCCTACGAGCAGTACTTC. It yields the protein CASSLNMAGPYEQYF.